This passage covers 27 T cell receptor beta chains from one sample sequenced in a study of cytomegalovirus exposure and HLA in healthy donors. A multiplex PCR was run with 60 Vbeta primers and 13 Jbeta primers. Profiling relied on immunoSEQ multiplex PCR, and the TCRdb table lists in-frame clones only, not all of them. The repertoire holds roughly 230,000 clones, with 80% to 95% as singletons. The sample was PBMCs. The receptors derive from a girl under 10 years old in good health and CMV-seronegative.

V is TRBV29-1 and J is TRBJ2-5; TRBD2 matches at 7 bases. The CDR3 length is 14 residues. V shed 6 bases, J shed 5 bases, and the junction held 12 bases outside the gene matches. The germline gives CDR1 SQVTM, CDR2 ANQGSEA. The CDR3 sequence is CSVSGLLRQETQYF. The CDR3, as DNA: TGCAGCGTATCGGGACTACTTCGTCAGGAGACCCAGTACTTC. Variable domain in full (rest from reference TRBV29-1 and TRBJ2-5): SAVISQKPSRDICQRGTSLTIQCQVDSQVTMMFWYRQQPGQSLTLIATANQGSEATYESGFVIDKFPISRPNLTFSTLTVSNMSPEDSSIYLCSVSGLLRQETQYFGPGTRLLVL.

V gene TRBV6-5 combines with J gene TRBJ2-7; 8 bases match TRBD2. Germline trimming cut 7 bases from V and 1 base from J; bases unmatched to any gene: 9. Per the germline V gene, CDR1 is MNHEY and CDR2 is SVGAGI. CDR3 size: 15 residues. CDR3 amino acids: CASTRSGGESYEQYF. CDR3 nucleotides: TGTGCCAGCACACGTTCGGGGGGGGAGTCCTACGAGCAGTACTTC.

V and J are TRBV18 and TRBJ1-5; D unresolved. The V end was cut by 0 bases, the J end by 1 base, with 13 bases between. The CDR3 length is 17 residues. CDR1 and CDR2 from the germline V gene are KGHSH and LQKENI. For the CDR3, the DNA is TGTGCCAGCTCACCACCGAGGAGGGAAGGAAGCAATCAGCCCCAGCATTTT. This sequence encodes CASSPPRREGSNQPQHF.

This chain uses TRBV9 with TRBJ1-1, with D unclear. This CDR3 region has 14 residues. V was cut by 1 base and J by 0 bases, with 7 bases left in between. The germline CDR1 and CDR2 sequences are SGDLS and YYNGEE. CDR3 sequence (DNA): TGTGCCAGCAGCGTATCCCAAATGAACACTGAAGCTTTCTTT. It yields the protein CASSVSQMNTEAFF.

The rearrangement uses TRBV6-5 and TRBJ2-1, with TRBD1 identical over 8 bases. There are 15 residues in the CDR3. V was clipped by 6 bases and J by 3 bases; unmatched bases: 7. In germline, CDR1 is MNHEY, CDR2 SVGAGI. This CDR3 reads CASSQGTGGYNEQFF. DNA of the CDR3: TGTGCCAGCAGCCAAGGGACAGGCGGCTACAATGAGCAGTTCTTC.

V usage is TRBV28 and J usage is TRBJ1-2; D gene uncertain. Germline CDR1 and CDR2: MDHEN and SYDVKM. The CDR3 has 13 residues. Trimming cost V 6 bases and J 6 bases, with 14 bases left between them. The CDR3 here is CASSPPGGNGYTF. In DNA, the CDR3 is TGTGCCAGCAGCCCCCCCGGAGGGAATGGCTACACCTTC.

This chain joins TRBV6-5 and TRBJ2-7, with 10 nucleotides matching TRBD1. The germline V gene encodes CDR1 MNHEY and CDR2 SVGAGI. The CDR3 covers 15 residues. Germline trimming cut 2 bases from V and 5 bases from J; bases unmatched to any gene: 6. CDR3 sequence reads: CASSYTGTGDHEQYF. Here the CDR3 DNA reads TGTGCCAGCAGTTACACCGGGACAGGGGATCACGAGCAGTACTTC.

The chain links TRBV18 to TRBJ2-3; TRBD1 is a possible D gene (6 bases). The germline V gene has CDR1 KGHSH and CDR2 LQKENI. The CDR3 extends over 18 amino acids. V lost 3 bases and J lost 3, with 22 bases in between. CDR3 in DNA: TGTGCCAGCTCACCCCCGACAGGAGTGACCTTAGGTACAGATACGCAGTATTTT. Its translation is CASSPPTGVTLGTDTQYF.

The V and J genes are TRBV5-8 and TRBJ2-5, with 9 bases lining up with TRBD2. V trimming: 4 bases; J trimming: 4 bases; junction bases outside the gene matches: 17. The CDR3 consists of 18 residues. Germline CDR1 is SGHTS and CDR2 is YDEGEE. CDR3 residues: CASSPRPWLAGTRETQYF. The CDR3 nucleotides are TGTGCCAGCAGCCCCAGGCCCTGGCTAGCGGGGACTAGAGAGACCCAGTACTTC. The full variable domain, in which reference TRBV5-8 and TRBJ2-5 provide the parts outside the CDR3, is EAGVTQSPTHLIKTRGQQATLRCSPISGHTSVYWYQQALGLGLQFLLWYDEGEERNRGNFPPRFSGRQFPNYSSELNVNALELEDSALYLCASSPRPWLAGTRETQYFGPGTRLLVL.

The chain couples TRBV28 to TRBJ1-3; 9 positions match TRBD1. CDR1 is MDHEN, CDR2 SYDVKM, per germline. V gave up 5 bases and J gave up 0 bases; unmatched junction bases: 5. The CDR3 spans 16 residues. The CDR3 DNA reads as TGTGCCAGCAGTACGACAGGGGGTAGCTCTGGAAACACCATATATTTT. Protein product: CASSTTGGSSGNTIYF. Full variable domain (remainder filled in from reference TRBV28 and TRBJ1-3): DVKVTQSSRYLVKRTGEKVFLECVQDMDHENMFWYRQDPGLGLRLIYFSYDVKMKEKGDIPEGYSVSREKKERFSLILESASTNQTSMYLCASSTTGGSSGNTIYFGEGSWLTVV.

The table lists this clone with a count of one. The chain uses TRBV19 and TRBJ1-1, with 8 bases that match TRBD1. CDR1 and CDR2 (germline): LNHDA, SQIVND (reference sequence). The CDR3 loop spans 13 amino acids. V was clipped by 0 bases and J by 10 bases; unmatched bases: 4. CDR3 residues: CASSIDLDRAAFF. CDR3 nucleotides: TGTGCCAGTAGTATAGATTTGGACAGGGCAGCTTTCTTT.

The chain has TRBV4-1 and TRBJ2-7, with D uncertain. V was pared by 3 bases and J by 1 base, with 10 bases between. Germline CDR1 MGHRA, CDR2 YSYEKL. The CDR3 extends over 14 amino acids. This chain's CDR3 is CASSQIPISYEQYF. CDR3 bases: TGCGCCAGCAGCCAGATCCCTATTTCCTACGAGCAGTACTTC.

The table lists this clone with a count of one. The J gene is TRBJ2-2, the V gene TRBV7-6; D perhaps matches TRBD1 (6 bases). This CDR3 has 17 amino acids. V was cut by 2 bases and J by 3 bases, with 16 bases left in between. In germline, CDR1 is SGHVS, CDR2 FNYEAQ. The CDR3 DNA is TGTGCCAGCAGCTTACTTCGCAGGGGCTATGACACCGGGGAGCTGTTTTTT. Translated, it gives CASSLLRRGYDTGELFF.

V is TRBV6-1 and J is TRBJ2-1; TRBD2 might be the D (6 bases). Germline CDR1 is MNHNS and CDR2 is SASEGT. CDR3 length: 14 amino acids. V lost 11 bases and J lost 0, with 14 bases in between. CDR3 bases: TGTGCCGGCGGGGAGCGCAACTCCTACAATGAGCAGTTCTTC. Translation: CAGGERNSYNEQFF.

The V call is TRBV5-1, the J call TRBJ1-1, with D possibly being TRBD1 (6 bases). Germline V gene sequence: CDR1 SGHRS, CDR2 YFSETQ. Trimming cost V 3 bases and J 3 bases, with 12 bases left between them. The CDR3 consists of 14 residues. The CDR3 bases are TGCGCCAGCAGCTGGGGGGGCGCGGACACTGAAGCTTTCTTT. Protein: CASSWGGADTEAFF.

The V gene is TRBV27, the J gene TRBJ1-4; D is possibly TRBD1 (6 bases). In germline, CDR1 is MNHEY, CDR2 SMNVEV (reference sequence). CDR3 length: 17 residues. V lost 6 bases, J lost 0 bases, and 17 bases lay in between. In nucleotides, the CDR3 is TGTGCCAGCAGCGAGTTGGGGGCCGGAGCAACTAATGAAAAACTGTTTTTT. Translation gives CASSELGAGATNEKLFF.

The CDR3 loop is CARSLACRDRGHEQYF. In DNA, the CDR3 is TGTGCCAGAAGCTTGGCCTGCCGGGACAGGGGGCACGAGCAGTACTTC. The chain has TRBV5-3 and TRBJ2-7, with 12 bases that match TRBD1. TRBV5-3 is placed among ORFs of uncertain function. V shed 0 bases, J shed 5 bases, and the junction held 6 bases outside the gene matches. The CDR3 is 16 residues long.

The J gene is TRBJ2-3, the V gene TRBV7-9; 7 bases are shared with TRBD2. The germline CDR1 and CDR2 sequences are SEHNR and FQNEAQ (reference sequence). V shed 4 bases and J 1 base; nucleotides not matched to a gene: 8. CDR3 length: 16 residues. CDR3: CASSSQPGLRTDTQYF. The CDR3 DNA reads TGTGCCAGCAGCTCACAACCGGGACTACGCACAGATACGCAGTATTTT.

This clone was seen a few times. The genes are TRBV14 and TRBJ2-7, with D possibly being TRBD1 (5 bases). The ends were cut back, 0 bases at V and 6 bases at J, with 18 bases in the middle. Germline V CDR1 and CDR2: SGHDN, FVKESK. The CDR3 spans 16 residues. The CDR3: CASSQDPQGPTFEQYF. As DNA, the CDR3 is TGTGCCAGCAGCCAAGATCCCCAGGGTCCTACGTTCGAGCAGTACTTC.

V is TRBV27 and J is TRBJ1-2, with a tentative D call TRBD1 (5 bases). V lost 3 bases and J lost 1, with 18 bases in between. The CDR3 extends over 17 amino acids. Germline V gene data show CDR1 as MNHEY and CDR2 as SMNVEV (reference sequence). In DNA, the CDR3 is TGTGCCAGCAGTTTCGGTGGCGGGTGGGGACTTAACTATGGCTACACCTTC. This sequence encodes CASSFGGGWGLNYGYTF.

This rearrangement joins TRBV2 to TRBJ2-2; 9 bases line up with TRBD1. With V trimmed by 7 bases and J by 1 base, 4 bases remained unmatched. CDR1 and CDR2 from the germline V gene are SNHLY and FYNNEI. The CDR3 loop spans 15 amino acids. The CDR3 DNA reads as TGTGCCAGCAAGGCGACAGGGGGGAACACCGGGGAGCTGTTTTTT. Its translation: CASKATGGNTGELFF.

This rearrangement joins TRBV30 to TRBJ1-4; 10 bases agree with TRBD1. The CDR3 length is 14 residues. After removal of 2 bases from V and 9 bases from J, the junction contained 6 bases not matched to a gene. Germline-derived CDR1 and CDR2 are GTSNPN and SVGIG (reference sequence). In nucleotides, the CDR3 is TGTGCCTGGAGTTCCGGGACAGGGGATCAAAAACTGTTTTTT. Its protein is CAWSSGTGDQKLFF.

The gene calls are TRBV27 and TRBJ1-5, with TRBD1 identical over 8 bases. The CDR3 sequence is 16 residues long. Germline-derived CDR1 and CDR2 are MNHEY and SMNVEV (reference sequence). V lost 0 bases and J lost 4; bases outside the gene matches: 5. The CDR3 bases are TGTGCCAGCAGTTTATCCAGGGGGCGAGAAAATCAGCCCCAGCATTTT. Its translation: CASSLSRGRENQPQHF.

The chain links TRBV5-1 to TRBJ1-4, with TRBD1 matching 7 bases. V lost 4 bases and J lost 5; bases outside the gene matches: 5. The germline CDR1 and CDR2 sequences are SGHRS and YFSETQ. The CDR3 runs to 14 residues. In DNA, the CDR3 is TGCGCCAGCAGCCAGACAGGGCGCAATGAAAAACTGTTTTTT. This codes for CASSQTGRNEKLFF.

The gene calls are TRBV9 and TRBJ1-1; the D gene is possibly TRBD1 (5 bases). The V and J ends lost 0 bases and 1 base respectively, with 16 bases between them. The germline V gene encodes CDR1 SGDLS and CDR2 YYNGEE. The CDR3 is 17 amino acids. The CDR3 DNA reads TGTGCCAGCAGCGTAGAAGGGGCCCGCGGCTCGAACACTGAAGCTTTCTTT. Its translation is CASSVEGARGSNTEAFF.

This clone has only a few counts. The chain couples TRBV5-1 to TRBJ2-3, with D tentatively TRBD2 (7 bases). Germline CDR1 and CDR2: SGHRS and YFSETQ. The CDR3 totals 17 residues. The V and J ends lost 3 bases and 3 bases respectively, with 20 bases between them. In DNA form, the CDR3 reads TGCGCCAGCAGCTCCGGAGGGGGGGGAACTGGGACAGATACGCAGTATTTT. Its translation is CASSSGGGGTGTDTQYF. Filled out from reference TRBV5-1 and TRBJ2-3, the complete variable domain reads KAGVTQTPRYLIKTRGQQVTLSCSPISGHRSVSWYQQTPGQGLQFLFEYFSETQRNKGNFPGRFSGRQFSNSRSEMNVSTLELGDSALYLCASSSGGGGTGTDTQYFGPGTRLTVL.

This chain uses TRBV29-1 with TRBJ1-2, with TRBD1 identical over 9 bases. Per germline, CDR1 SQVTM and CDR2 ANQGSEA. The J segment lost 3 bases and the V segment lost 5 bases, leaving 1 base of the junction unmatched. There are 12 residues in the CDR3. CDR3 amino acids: CSVYRGHYGYTF. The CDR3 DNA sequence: TGCAGCGTTTACAGGGGGCACTATGGCTACACCTTC.